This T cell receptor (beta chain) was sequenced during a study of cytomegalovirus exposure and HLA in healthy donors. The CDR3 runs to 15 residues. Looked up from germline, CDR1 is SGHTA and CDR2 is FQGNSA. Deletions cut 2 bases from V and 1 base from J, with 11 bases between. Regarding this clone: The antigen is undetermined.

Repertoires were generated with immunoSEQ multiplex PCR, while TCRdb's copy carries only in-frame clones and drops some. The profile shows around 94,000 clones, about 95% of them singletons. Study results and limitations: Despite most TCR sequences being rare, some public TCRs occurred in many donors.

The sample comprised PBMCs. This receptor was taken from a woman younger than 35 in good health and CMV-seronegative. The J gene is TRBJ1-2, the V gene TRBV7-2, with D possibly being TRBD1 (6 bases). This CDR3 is CASSLRQENNYGYTF. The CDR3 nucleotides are TGTGCCAGCAGCTTAAGACAGGAGAATAACTATGGCTACACCTTC.